This T cell receptor (beta chain) was profiled in a study of human T cells and chemical hapten exposure. The time point denotes: patch test 1, 2 weeks after DPC sensitization. Treatment: therapeutic diphenylcyclopropenone sensitization with weekly scalp DPC. Using its own MiXCR run on the RACE reads, TCRdb lists one record per CDR3 protein. This table holds about 69,000 distinct CDR3 sequences, approximately 35% found once. V lost 0 bases to trimming and J lost 15 bases, with 12 bases between them. There are 12 residues in the CDR3. Looked up from germline, CDR1 is LNHNV and CDR2 is YYDKDF (reference sequence).

The material was whole blood, obtained in connection with sensitization to the hapten diphenylcyclopropenone (DPC). This clonotype originated in a man aged 40-49 years with alopecia areata. Some clones in this sample may be carry-over from other donors' samples. The chain couples TRBV15 to TRBJ2-1; D unresolved. Here the CDR3 DNA reads TGTGCCACCAGCAGAGATTGGGCCACGAGGTTCTTC. It encodes CATSRDWATRFF. The variable domain in full, with the rest retrieved from reference TRBV15 and TRBJ2-1, is DAMVIQNPRYQVTQFGKPVTLSCSQTLNHNVMYWYQQKSSQAPKLLFHYYDKDFNNEADTPDNFQSRRPNTSFCFLDIRSPGLGDTAMYLCATSRDWATRFFGPGTRLTVL.